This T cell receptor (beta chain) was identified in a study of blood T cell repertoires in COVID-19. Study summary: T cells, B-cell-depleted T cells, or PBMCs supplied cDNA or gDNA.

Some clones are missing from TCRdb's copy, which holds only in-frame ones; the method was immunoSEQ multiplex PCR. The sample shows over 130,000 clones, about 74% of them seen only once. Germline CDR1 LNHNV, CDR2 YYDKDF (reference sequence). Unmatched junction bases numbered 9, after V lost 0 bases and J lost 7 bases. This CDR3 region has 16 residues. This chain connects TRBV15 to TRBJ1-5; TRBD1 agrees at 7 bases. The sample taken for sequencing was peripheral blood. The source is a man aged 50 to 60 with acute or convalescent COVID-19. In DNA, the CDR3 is TGTGCCACCAGCAGAGATCAAGGGGGCGCAGGACAGCCCCAGCATTTT. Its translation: CATSRDQGGAGQPQHF. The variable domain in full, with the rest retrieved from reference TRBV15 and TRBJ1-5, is DAMVIQNPRYQVTQFGKPVTLSCSQTLNHNVMYWYQQKSSQAPKLLFHYYDKDFNNEADTPDNFQSRRPNTSFCFLDIRSPGLGDTAMYLCATSRDQGGAGQPQHFGDGTRLSIL.